Listed below are T cell receptor beta chains from one sample, sequenced in a study of radiation and T cells in renal cell carcinoma. The table came from immunoSEQ multiplex PCR; TCRdb's copy has only in-frame clones and leaves some out. Of 70,000 to 95,000 clones listed, under 90% are singletons. Sequencing used blood, obtained from a patient whose treatment included radiotherapy and nephrectomy. These receptors all come from a man aged 60-69 years with renal cell carcinoma. The CDR3 runs from the conserved cysteine through the conserved F or W. The order of the fields is D gene, V gene, J gene, CDR3 length, clone size, CDR3 protein, CDR3 DNA. A D gene is named only where the DNA matches it firmly. The size of a clone is reported for some rows only, either as once, few or many, or as a class for expanded clones.

NA,TRBV5-4,TRBJ1-3,16,NA,CASSPARGAEGNTIYF,TGTGCCAGCAGCCCCGCAAGGGGGGCGGAGGGAAACACCATATATTTT
NA,TRBV11-3,TRBJ2-7,14,NA,CASSSPGEYNEQYF,TGTGCCAGCAGCTCGCCAGGGGAATATAACGAGCAGTACTTC
NA,TRBV2,TRBJ2-7,14,once,CASSDRRESYEQYF,TGTGCCAGCAGTGATCGCAGGGAGAGCTACGAGCAGTACTTC
TRBD1,TRBV30,TRBJ2-7,15,NA,CAWGTPGTATYEQYF,TGTGCCTGGGGAACACCCGGGACAGCCACCTACGAGCAGTACTTC
TRBD1,TRBV10-3,TRBJ1-1,16,once,CAISGTHVTGGAEAFF,TGTGCCATCAGTGGGACCCATGTCACAGGGGGTGCTGAAGCTTTCTTT
TRBD1,TRBV7-2,TRBJ2-1,14,NA,CASSPLTGYNEQFF,TGTGCCAGCAGCCCATTGACAGGGTACAATGAGCAGTTCTTC
NA,TRBV30,TRBJ1-5,14,few,CAWSVNAGNQPQHF,TGTGCCTGGAGTGTAAACGCGGGGAATCAGCCCCAGCATTTT
TRBD1,TRBV5-6,TRBJ2-1,15,NA,CASSKGTGLSVEQFF,TGTGCCAGCTCGAAAGGGACAGGCCTCTCAGTTGAGCAGTTCTTC
NA,TRBV20-1,TRBJ1-2,11,NA,CSATENYGYTF,TGCAGTGCTACAGAGAACTATGGCTACACCTTC
NA,TRBV18,TRBJ1-1,13,NA,CASSAVGGTEAFF,TGTGCCAGCTCGGCCGTAGGCGGCACTGAAGCTTTCTTT
NA,TRBV5-6,TRBJ1-3,15,NA,CASSSRVGSGNTIYF,TGTGCCAGCAGCTCCAGGGTGGGCTCTGGAAACACCATATATTTT
NA,TRBV9,TRBJ2-7,14,few,CASSVGGNSYEQYF,TGTGCCAGCAGCGTAGGGGGGAACTCCTACGAGCAGTACTTC
TRBD1,TRBV5-4,TRBJ2-3,16,NA,CASSLKGTGGLDTQYF,TGTGCCAGCAGCTTGAAAGGGACAGGGGGCTTGGATACGCAGTATTTT
NA,TRBV9,TRBJ2-7,16,NA,CASSASVTGLRYEQYF,TGTGCCAGCAGCGCCTCAGTTACGGGACTCCGCTACGAGCAGTACTTC
NA,TRBV7-9,TRBJ2-1,12,NA,CASSSRVDEQFF,TGTGCCAGCAGCTCCAGGGTCGATGAGCAGTTCTTC
TRBD1,TRBV29-1,TRBJ2-1,15,NA,CSVERTGARTYEQFF,TGCAGCGTTGAAAGGACAGGGGCCCGCACCTATGAGCAGTTCTTC
TRBD1,TRBV28,TRBJ2-6,19,NA,CASSSPGTGGFSGANVLTF,TGTGCCAGCAGTTCGCCTGGGACAGGGGGTTTCTCTGGGGCCAACGTCCTGACTTTC
TRBD1,TRBV28,TRBJ1-2,14,NA,CASKRVGQGDGYTF,TGTGCCAGCAAACGGGTAGGACAGGGCGATGGCTACACCTTC
NA,TRBV9,TRBJ1-1,13,NA,CASSPGDDTEAFF,TGTGCCAGCAGCCCCGGAGACGACACTGAAGCTTTCTTT